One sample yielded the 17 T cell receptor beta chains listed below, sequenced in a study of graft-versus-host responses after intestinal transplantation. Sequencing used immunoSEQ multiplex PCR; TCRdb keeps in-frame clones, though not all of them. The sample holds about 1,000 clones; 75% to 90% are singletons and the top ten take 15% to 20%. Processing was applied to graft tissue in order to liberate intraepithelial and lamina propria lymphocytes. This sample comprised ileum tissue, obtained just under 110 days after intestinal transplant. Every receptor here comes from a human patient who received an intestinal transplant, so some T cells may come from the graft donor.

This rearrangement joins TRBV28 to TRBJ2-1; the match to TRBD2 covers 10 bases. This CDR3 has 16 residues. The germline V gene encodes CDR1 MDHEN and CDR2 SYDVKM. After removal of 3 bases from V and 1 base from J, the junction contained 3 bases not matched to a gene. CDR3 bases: TGTGCCAGCAGTTTGACGGGACTAGCGTCCTACAATGAGCAGTTCTTC. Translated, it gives CASSLTGLASYNEQFF. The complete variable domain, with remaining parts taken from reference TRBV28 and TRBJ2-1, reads DVKVTQSSRYLVKRTGEKVFLECVQDMDHENMFWYRQDPGLGLRLIYFSYDVKMKEKGDIPEGYSVSREKKERFSLILESASTNQTSMYLCASSLTGLASYNEQFFGPGTRLTVL.

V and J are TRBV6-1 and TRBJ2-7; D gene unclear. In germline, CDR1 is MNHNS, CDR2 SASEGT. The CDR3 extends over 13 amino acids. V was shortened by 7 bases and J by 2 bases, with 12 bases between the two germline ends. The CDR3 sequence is CASTETLTYEQYF. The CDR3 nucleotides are TGTGCCAGCACTGAGACCTTAACCTACGAGCAGTACTTC.

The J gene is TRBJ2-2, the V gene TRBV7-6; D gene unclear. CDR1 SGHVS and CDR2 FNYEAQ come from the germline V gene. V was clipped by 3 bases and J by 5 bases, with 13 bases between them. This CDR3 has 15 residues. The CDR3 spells CASSFLGSPTGELFF. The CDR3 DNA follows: TGTGCCAGCAGCTTCCTAGGGTCCCCAACCGGGGAGCTGTTTTTT.

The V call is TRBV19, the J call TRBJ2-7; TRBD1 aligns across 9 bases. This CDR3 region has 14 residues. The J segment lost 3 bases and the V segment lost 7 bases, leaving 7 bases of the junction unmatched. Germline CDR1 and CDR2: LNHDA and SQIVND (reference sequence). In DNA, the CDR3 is TGTGCCAGTACCCTGACAGGGGGAGACTACGAGCAGTACTTC. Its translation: CASTLTGGDYEQYF.

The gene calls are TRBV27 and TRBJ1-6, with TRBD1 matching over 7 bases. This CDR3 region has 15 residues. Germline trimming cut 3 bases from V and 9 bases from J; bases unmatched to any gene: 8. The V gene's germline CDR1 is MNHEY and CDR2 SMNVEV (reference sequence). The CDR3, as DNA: TGTGCCAGCAGTTTGTCAGGGGGTGGATTTTCACCCCTCCACTTT. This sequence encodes CASSLSGGGFSPLHF.

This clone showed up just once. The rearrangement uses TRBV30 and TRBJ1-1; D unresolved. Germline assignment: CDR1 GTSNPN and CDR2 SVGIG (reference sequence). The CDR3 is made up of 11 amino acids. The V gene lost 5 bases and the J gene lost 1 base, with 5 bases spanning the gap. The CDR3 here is CAWLSNTEAFF. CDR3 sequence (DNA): TGTGCCTGGCTGTCGAACACTGAAGCTTTCTTT.

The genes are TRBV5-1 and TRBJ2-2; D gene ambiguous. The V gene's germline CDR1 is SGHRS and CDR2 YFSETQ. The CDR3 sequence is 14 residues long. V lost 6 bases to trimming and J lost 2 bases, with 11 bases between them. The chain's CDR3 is CASNVGPNTGELFF. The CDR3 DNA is TGCGCCAGCAACGTCGGACCCAACACCGGGGAGCTGTTTTTT.

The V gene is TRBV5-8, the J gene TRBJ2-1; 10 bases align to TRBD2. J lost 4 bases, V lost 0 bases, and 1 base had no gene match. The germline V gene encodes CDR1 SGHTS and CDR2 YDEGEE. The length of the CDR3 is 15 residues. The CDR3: CASSLGTSGYNEQFF. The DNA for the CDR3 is TGTGCCAGCAGCTTGGGGACTAGCGGATACAATGAGCAGTTCTTC.

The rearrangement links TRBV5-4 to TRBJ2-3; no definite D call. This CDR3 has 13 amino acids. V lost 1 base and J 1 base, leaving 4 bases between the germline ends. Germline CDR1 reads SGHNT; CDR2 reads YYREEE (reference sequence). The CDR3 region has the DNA TGTGCCAGCAGCTTGCAGGGCACAGATACGCAGTATTTT. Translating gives CASSLQGTDTQYF.

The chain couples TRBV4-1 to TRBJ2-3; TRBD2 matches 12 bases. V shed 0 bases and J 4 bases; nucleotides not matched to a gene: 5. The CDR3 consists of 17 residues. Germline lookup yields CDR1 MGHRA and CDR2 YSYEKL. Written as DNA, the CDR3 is TGCGCCAGCAGCCAAGACCGACTAGCGGGAGTAGCAGATACGCAGTATTTT. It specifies CASSQDRLAGVADTQYF.

In DNA, the CDR3 is TGTGCCAGTGGGATAGGGACAGGGAGTCCCTATAGCAATCAGCCCCAGCATTTT. Its protein is CASGIGTGSPYSNQPQHF. The genes are TRBV19 and TRBJ1-5; 9 bases align to TRBD1. Germline loops: CDR1 LNHDA, CDR2 SQIVND (reference sequence). The CDR3 loop spans 18 amino acids. V trimming: 8 bases; J trimming: 0 bases; junction bases outside the gene matches: 14.

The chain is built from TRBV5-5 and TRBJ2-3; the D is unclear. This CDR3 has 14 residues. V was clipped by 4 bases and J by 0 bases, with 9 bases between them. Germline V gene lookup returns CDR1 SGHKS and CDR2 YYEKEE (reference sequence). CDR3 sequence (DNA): TGTGCCAGCAGCCCCGGTTATAGCACAGATACGCAGTATTTT. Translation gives CASSPGYSTDTQYF. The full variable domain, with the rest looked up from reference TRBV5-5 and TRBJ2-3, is DAGVTQSPTHLIKTRGQQVTLRCSPISGHKSVSWYQQVLGQGPQFIFQYYEKEERGRGNFPDRFSARQFPNYSSELNVNALLLGDSALYLCASSPGYSTDTQYFGPGTRLTVL.

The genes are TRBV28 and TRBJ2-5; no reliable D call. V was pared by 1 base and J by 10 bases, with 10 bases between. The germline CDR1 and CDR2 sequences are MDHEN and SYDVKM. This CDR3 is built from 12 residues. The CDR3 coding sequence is TGTGCCAGCAGTTTATCGCTCCTGAACCAGTACTTC. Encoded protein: CASSLSLLNQYF. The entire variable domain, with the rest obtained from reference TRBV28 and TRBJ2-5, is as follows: DVKVTQSSRYLVKRTGEKVFLECVQDMDHENMFWYRQDPGLGLRLIYFSYDVKMKEKGDIPEGYSVSREKKERFSLILESASTNQTSMYLCASSLSLLNQYFGPGTRLLVL.

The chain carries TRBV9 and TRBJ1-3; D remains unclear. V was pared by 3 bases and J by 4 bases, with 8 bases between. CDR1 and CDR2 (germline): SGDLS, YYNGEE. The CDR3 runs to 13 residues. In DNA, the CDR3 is TGTGCCAGCAGCGAGACATCCGGAAACACCATATATTTT. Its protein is CASSETSGNTIYF.

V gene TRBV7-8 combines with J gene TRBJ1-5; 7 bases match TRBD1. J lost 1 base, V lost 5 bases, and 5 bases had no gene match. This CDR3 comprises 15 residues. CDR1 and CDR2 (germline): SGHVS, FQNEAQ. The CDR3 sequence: CASSKSGGSNQPQHF. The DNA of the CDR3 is TGTGCCAGCAGCAAGTCAGGGGGGAGCAATCAGCCCCAGCATTTT.

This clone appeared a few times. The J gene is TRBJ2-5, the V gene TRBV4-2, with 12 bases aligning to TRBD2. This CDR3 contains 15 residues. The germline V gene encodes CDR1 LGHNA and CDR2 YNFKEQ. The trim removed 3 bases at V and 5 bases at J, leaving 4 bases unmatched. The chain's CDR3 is CASSQSTSGGETQYF. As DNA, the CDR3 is TGTGCCAGCAGCCAGTCGACTAGCGGGGGTGAGACCCAGTACTTC.

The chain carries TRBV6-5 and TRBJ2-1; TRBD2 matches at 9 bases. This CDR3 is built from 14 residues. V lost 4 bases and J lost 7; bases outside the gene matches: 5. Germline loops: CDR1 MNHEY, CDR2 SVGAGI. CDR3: CASSLAGAINEQFF. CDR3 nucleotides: TGTGCCAGCAGTTTAGCGGGAGCAATAAATGAGCAGTTCTTC.